This TCR beta chain derives from a study of T cell responses to AZD1222 COVID-19 vaccine. Study-wide results and limits: Targets within unmutated variant regions were reportedly found for nearly half of spike-specific TCRs. Regions 160-218 and 743-854 dominated among vaccine-associated CD4 TCRs spanning spike. The donors showed a predominance of white British ancestry and of females, with possible underestimation of clonal diversity. An increase in Spike-specific TCR breadth and depth was observed after two AZD1222 doses.

Produced via immunoSEQ multiplex PCR; TCRdb's table is partial and in-frame only. This sample has approximately 210,000 clones, with roughly 94% found just once. This clone was found once. The antigen is unknown. CDR1 and CDR2 from the germline V gene are GTSNPN and SVGIG (reference sequence). This CDR3 region has 12 residues. V was cut by 1 base and J by 6 bases, with 9 bases left in between. This sequence joins TRBV30 and TRBJ1-2, with a possible D match to TRBD1 (6 bases). Sequenced material: peripheral blood, taken 28 days after the second dose of the MenACWY control vaccine. The TCR originated in an adult who received the MenACWY meningococcal vaccine as a control. CDR3 DNA: TGTGCCTGGAGTGCCTCAGGGGATGGCTACACCTTC. Residues: CAWSASGDGYTF.